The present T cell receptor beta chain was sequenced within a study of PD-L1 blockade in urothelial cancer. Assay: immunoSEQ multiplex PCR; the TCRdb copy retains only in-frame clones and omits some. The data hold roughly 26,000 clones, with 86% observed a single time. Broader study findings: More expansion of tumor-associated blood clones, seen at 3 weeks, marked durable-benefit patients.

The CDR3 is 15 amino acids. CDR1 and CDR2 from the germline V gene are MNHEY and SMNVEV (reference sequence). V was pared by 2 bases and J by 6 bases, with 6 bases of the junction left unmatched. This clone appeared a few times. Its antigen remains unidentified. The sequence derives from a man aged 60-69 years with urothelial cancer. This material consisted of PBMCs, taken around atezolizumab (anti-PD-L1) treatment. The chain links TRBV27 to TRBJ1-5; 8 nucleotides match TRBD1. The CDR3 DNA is TGTGCCAGCAGTTTAGGACAGGGCGCAGGTCAGCCCCAGCATTTT. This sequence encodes CASSLGQGAGQPQHF.